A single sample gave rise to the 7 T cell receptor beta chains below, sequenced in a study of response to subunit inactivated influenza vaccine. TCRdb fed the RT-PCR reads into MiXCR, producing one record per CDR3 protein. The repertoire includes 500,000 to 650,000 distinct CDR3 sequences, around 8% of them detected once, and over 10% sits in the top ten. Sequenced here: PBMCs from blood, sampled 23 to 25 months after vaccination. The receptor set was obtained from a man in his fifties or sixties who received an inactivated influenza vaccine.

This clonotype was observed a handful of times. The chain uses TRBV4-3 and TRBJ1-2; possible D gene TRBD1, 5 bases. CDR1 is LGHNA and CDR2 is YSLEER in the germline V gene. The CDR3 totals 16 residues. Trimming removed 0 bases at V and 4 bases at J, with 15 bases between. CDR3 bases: TGCGCCAGCAGCCAAGATCAACGCGTGGGGCTCTATGGCTACACCTTC. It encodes CASSQDQRVGLYGYTF.

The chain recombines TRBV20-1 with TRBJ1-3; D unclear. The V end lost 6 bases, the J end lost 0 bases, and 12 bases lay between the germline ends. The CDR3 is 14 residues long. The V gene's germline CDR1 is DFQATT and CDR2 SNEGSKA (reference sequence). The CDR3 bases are TGCAGTGCCCAGGCTCGGGGCTCTGGAAACACCATATATTTT. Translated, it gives CSAQARGSGNTIYF.

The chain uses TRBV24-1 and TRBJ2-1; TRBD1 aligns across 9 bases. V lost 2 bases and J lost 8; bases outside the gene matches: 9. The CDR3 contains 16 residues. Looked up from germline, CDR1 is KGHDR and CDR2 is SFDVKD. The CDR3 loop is CATSDCGQGNCDEQFF. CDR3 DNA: TGTGCCACCAGTGATTGCGGACAGGGGAATTGCGATGAGCAGTTCTTC.

The chain's CDR3 is CATGREFSYEQYF. The CDR3 DNA follows: TGTGCCACCGGCAGGGAATTCTCCTACGAGCAGTACTTC. V and J are TRBV10-3 and TRBJ2-7; weak D call: TRBD1 (5 bases). V was cut by 10 bases and J by 0 bases, with 13 bases left in between. Per the germline V gene, CDR1 is ENHRY and CDR2 is SYGVKD. CDR3 length equals 13 residues.

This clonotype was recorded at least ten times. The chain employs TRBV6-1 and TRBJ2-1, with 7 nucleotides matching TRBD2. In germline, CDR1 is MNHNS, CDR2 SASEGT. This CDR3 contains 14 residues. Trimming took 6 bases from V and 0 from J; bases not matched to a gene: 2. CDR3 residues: CASRRTSSYNEQFF. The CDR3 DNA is TGTGCCAGCAGGCGGACTAGCTCCTACAATGAGCAGTTCTTC.

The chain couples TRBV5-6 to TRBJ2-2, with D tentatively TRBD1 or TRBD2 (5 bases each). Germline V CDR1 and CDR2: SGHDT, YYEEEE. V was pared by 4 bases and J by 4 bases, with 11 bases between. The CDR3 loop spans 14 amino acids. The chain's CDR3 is CASSPGPITGELFF. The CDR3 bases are TGTGCCAGCAGCCCGGGGCCCATCACCGGGGAGCTGTTTTTT.

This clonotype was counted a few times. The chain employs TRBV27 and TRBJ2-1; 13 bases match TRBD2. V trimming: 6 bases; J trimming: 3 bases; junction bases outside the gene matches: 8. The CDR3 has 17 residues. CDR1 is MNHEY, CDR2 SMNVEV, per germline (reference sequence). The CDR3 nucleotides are TGTGCCAGCAGGCCTGGGACTAGCGGGACGGTCTACAATGAGCAGTTCTTC. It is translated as CASRPGTSGTVYNEQFF.